The source of this TCR beta chain is a study of T cell repertoires in cytomegalovirus infection. For the study at large: Based on public TCR beta signatures, there were indications of CMV infection and of a matching HLA type. Study-level points and caveats: HLA-C-restricted CMV clonotypes gave the most frequent clonotype in two of eight donors.

Trimming removed 1 base from V and 6 bases from J; junction bases left unmatched: 7. Per germline, CDR1 SGHVS and CDR2 FNYEAQ. The CDR3 totals 16 residues. Many counts were recorded for this clonotype. No antigen is known for it. TCRdb analysed the reads with MiXCR anew, one entry per CDR3 protein. Among some 600,000 distinct CDR3 sequences listed, around 24% were seen once. The V gene is TRBV7-6, the J gene TRBJ2-1; 9 nucleotides line up with TRBD2. The sample comprised CD8+ T cells from PBMCs. The source of this sequence is a human donor in good health (CMV status not recorded). Some clones in this sample may be carry-over from other donors' samples. The CDR3 sequence is CASSLELRGGTNEQFF. The CDR3 coding sequence is TGTGCCAGCAGCTTAGAGTTGCGGGGGGGCACCAATGAGCAGTTCTTC.